This T cell receptor beta chain originates from a study of cytomegalovirus exposure and HLA in healthy donors (dated by TCRdb to about 2017). Some background on the complete study: An earlier analysis of some 600 of the donors reported roughly 300 Gb of sequence data and 117 million unique TCR beta sequences obtained from approximately 180 million T cells. An early release that covered roughly 600 HLA-typed donors contained about 300 gigabases of sequencing data and around 85 million unique TCR sequences. Among the roughly 400 genotyped donors, approximately 76% belonged to the genetic ancestry cluster associated with self-reported Caucasian donors. The aim of the study was to test whether cataloging public T cell receptors could identify signatures of past pathogen exposure. Using immunosequencing, the study profiled T cell repertoires from approximately 700 subjects and related those repertoires to cytomegalovirus serostatus. In addition to the first cohort of 666 subjects, a separate validation cohort of 120 different subjects was used. To predict cytomegalovirus infection status, the study brought together high-throughput TCR immunosequencing, statistical association of individual TCRs with disease status, and machine learning. To study patterns of TCR occurrence, a later analysis re-analyzed previously published TCR beta repertoires from 550 to 800 donors and added high-resolution HLA genotyping. The later analysis used no new phenotypic data to find candidate immune exposures, relying instead on TCR beta sequences and their occurrence across donors. An earlier analysis of roughly 600 of the donors used high-throughput TCR beta sequencing to judge whether each TCR beta V gene segment behaved as functional or pseudogenic. Donor age, sex, ethnicity and CMV serostatus were collected together with the repertoire data. A later genetic analysis took genome-wide SNP genotypes for about three fifths of the 666 donors and used that subset as a discovery cohort. Every discovery cohort repertoire had been produced on one sequencing platform. Both class I and class II loci were covered by HLA typing, at four-digit resolution. The number of donors typed differed by locus, with 629-630 for A, B, C, DRB1 and DQB1, about 500 for DQA1, 600 to 610 for DPA1, and some 450 for DPB1. A handful of DR-DQ haplotypes were handled as single units for association and clustering because linkage in the cohort was strong. Across around 400 genotyped donors of the cohort, an average of roughly 250,000 unique TCR beta nucleotide sequences per donor were sequenced, and approximately 17% of those sequences were non-productive.

General findings and caveats noted by the study authors: A total of 150 or so TCR beta chains were listed by the study as associated with cytomegalovirus. A later analysis found that TCR association rates varied across HLA loci, with DRB1 alleles showing the most associated TCRs and HLA-C alleles the fewest. In a later analysis, HLA-associated TCR beta chains were found to be more clonally expanded and to have lower generation probabilities than equally common non-associated chains. Correlated functional status among segregating V segments might reflect linkage disequilibrium, but an unknown experimental factor could not be ruled out. In vitro tests confirmed that a few of the cytomegalovirus-associated TCR beta chains recognize cytomegalovirus antigens. Most CMV-associated TCR beta chains appeared to be HLA-restricted in a later analysis, and the HLA associations seemed to be driven largely by CMV exposure. The 87-base-pair reads could not distinguish some IMGT-functional V segments, including TRBV6-2 and TRBV6-3, so those segments were excluded. For the cohort, immune exposure information was limited to CMV serostatus. The classifier was reported to diagnose cytomegalovirus status with high specificity and sensitivity in both the original cohort and the validation cohort. A later genetic analysis associated a missense DCLRE1C variant with V-gene and J-gene trimming of TCR beta chains, and an independent cohort replicated the association. HLA typing was unavailable for some donors at each locus, so association tests used only the typed subset. A cluster of highly shared sequence variants was judged likely to be a technical artifact of the sequencing pipeline. The earlier analysis of 587 of the donors excluded around 17 rarely observed V segments, including chromosome 9 orphons, because counts were too low. In a later analysis, 15,000 to 20,000 TCR beta sequences were associated with specific HLA alleles at a false discovery rate of 0.05. Sequencing depth was assumed to be roughly uniform across donors in the presence/absence analyses, though that assumption may not hold. According to the authors, the approach could potentially be generalized to other disease states and immunological phenotypes. In an earlier analysis of around 500 of the donors, most TCR beta V segments appeared in productive rearrangements about 87% or about 30% of the time, broadly matching IMGT annotations. In a later analysis, several top co-occurrence clusters were reported to appear linked to parvovirus B19, influenza, CMV and Epstein-Barr virus. The cohort was sequenced for TCR beta chains only, and without alpha or paired-chain data the features that could be detected were limited. Compared with the approximately 720-donor mean, donors in an Asian-associated ancestry cluster had fewer N-insertions in productive TCRs, according to a later genetic analysis. A further reported finding was that TCR beta sequences accurately predicted the HLA-A and HLA-B alleles for most subjects in the first cohort. Most TCR sequences were observed very rarely across donors, whereas some public TCRs were present in many individuals. When HLA alleles, especially DR and DQ, strongly co-occurred, attributing TCR associations to individual alleles was difficult.

The protocol used for the library was the immunoSEQ multiplex PCR assay. For the multiplex PCR, a mixture combining 60 forward primers for TCR Vbeta segments and 13 reverse primers for TCR Jbeta segments was used. The CDR3 region of rearranged TCR beta genes was amplified from genomic DNA with a multiplex PCR assay. On the Illumina HiSeq System, the amplified TCR beta libraries were sequenced as 87-base-pair reads. Under the source paper's analysis protocol: A later analysis counted approximately 76 million unique TCR beta chains across the 650 to 700 repertoires, and roughly 9.9 million of these chains were shared by at least two donors. A nearest-neighbor algorithm error-corrected the raw reads and collapsed the reads into unique sequences, merging closely related sequences to remove PCR and sequencing errors. To assign V, D and J gene segments, CDR3 sequences were aligned to IMGT reference sequences. Each retained sequence needed at least a six-nucleotide match to both a V gene segment and a J gene segment. A rearrangement was called productive if the CDR3 had no stop codons and remained in frame with V and J, and every other rearrangement was called non-productive. CDR3 was defined by IMGT convention, running from the second conserved V-encoded cysteine to the conserved J-encoded phenylalanine. The earlier analysis of some 540 of the donors excluded any sequence lacking an unambiguous match to a single V gene segment. An earlier analysis of a few hundred of the donors called V segments functional above 56.7% productive rearrangements and segregating when the between-donor standard deviation exceeded 5%. A statistical classification framework was developed to diagnose cytomegalovirus status using the catalog of TCR beta chain sequences. V and J gene assignment, in a later analysis, came from comparing TCR nucleotide sequences with IMGT/GENE-DB human TR gene sequences. Using the TCRdist pipeline, a later analysis assigned CDR3 sequences along with most-parsimonious VDJ recombination scenarios. In a later analysis, each TCR beta chain was defined by its CDR3 amino acid sequence together with its V-gene family, and reads without a unique V-gene family were excluded. In a later analysis, 550 to 650 highly shared, low-generation-probability nucleotide sequences were removed to address suspected cross-contamination and a sequencing artifact. A later analysis calculated a clonal expansion index for each public chain from normalized within-repertoire ranks of inferred template counts. In a later analysis, generation probabilities were computed using a VDJ recombination model fitted to out-of-frame rearrangements, and the results were checked against IGoR. In a later analysis, TCR-TCR, TCR-HLA and TCR-CMV co-occurrence was scored with hypergeometric tests, and a repertoire-size bias correction was applied to TCR pairs. A later analysis estimated false discovery rates by permuting HLA or CMV assignments 20 times. In a later analysis, co-occurring TCRs were grouped with DBSCAN, and TCRdist sequence similarity was added when clustering was performed within HLA-allele-positive subsets. Repertoires with fewer than 30,000 or more than 120,000 public chains, plus five repertoires with anomalous nucleotide sharing, were excluded from co-occurrence clustering. TCRdb took over this immuneACCESS table, retaining in-frame rearrangements with V and J assigned. Such tables are incomplete; in checked studies, under half of the missing clones stem from an unresolved V gene, and the remainder is unexplained. The V and J calls and the clone size are those of that table, but D and trimming were determined from the DNA. Recorded for this sample are more than 200,000 clones; over 75% of them occurred a single time. The ten largest clones represent 1% to 1.5% of the sample.

The cohort comprised several hundred healthy bone marrow donors. At the time of sampling, every cohort member was nominally healthy, though immune exposures that went unrecorded were likely present. CMV serostatus was positive for about 300 and negative for about half of the roughly 700 cohort members, and was not recorded for this donor. A peripheral blood sample was provided by each donor, and peripheral blood mononuclear cells were used for TCR beta sequencing. Genomic DNA was extracted from the blood cell samples with the Qiagen DNeasy Blood Extraction Kit. The CDR3 numbers 15 residues from cysteine through phenylalanine. The sequence is cut down to CDR3 DNA, 45 bases in frame from base 1. From the germline V gene, CDR1 is ENHRY and CDR2 is SYGVKD. Compared with germline, V lacks 5 bases and J lacks 2 bases; bases without a gene match: 6. This clone showed up just once. Its recognized antigen is unknown. Base-call qualities are not available, and no considerably larger clone is one nucleotide away.

The TCR originated in a human donor in good health. Material: PBMCs. The rearranged chain carries TRBV10-3 and TRBJ2-3; 8 of the junction bases match TRBD1. The encoded CDR3 is CAISMTGVNTDTQYF. The nucleotide sequence reads as follows: TGTGCCATCAGTATGACAGGGGTCAACACAGATACGCAGTATTTT.